One and the same sample provided the 32 T cell receptor beta chains below, sequenced in a study of human T cells and chemical hapten exposure. As to time point: patch test 1, 2 weeks after DPC sensitization. Treatment reported: therapeutic diphenylcyclopropenone sensitization with weekly scalp DPC. TCRdb re-called the RACE reads with MiXCR, one entry per CDR3 protein. The sample shows around 150,000 distinct CDR3 sequences, approximately 15% of them seen only once. Source: whole blood, taken in connection with sensitization to the hapten diphenylcyclopropenone (DPC). The source of these receptors is a woman between 25 and 40 years old with alopecia areata. Some clones in this sample may be carry-over from other donors' samples.

The rearrangement uses TRBV29-1 and TRBJ1-4; the D gene is possibly TRBD1 (5 bases). The CDR3 is 14 residues long. Germline V CDR1 and CDR2: SQVTM, ANQGSEA. V was clipped by 6 bases and J by 6 bases, with 17 bases between them. CDR3 bases: TGCAGCGTCCCGCAGGGAACCGAGGATGAAAAACTGTTTTTT. This codes for CSVPQGTEDEKLFF.

This sequence joins TRBV4-2 and TRBJ2-7; D may be TRBD1 (5 bases). Trimming left V 1 base short and J 6 bases short, with 7 bases between. Germline CDR1 LGHNA, CDR2 YNFKEQ. This CDR3 has 12 amino acids. CDR3 protein: CASSQAQGEQYF. The CDR3 DNA is TGTGCCAGCAGCCAAGCTCAGGGCGAGCAGTACTTC.

The chain joins TRBV28 to TRBJ1-5; D is ambiguous. The CDR3 loop spans 16 amino acids. The germline CDR1 and CDR2 sequences are MDHEN and SYDVKM. Deletions cut 5 bases from V and 7 bases from J, with 21 bases between. The CDR3 loop reads CASSPLQAGQGQPQHF. The CDR3 DNA reads as TGTGCCAGCAGTCCCCTTCAGGCAGGCCAAGGACAGCCCCAGCATTTT.

In this sample, this clonotype turned up a few times. This chain uses TRBV12-3 or TRBV12-4 with TRBJ1-4; D gene unclear. V was cut by 3 bases and J by 0 bases, with 2 bases left in between. The CDR3 sequence is 13 residues long. The CDR3 loop reads CASSFTTNEKLFF. In DNA form, the CDR3 reads TGTGCCAGCAGTTTTACAACTAATGAAAAACTGTTTTTT.

The rearrangement uses TRBV6-2 or TRBV6-3 and TRBJ1-6, with D uncertain. This CDR3 is built from 15 residues. The V and J ends lost 4 bases and 5 bases respectively, with 12 bases between them. Per germline, CDR1 MNHEY and CDR2 SVGEGT. CDR3 region: CASSFGNGDNSPLHF. Written as DNA, the CDR3 is TGTGCCAGCAGTTTCGGCAACGGGGATAATTCACCCCTCCACTTT.

This clonotype was recorded many times. The V gene is TRBV24-1, the J gene TRBJ2-1; no reliable D call. CDR1 KGHDR and CDR2 SFDVKD come from the germline V gene. V lost 2 bases to trimming and J lost 5 bases, with 0 bases between them. CDR3 length: 11 amino acids. CDR3: CATSDYNEQFF. The CDR3 DNA is TGTGCCACCAGTGATTACAATGAGCAGTTCTTC.

This sequence joins TRBV12-3 or TRBV12-4 and TRBJ2-3; no reliable D call. With 4 bases removed from V and 6 bases from J, the gap between germline ends came to 11 bases. There are 13 residues in the CDR3. CDR3 in amino acids: CASSSHLGDTQYF. CDR3 coding DNA: TGTGCCAGCAGTTCCCACCTGGGGGATACGCAGTATTTT.

The V gene is TRBV14, the J gene TRBJ2-1; a possible D gene is TRBD2 (7 bases). Germline assignment: CDR1 SGHDN and CDR2 FVKESK. Trimming took off 5 bases at V and 1 base at J, with 15 bases between the two ends. The CDR3 covers 16 residues. The CDR3 DNA follows: TGTGCCAGCAGCGCTAGGGGGGGAAGATCCTACAATGAGCAGTTCTTC. It specifies CASSARGGRSYNEQFF. The complete variable domain, with remaining parts taken from reference TRBV14 and TRBJ2-1, reads EAGVTQFPSHSVIEKGQTVTLRCDPISGHDNLYWYRRVMGKEIKFLLHFVKESKQDESGMPNNRFLAERTGGTYSTLKVQPAELEDSGVYFCASSARGGRSYNEQFFGPGTRLTVL.

This clonotype has more than one count but fewer than ten. For the CDR3, the DNA is TGTGCCATATCTCTGTTTCGCCGTAAAGAGACCCAGTACTTC. Its translation is CAISLFRRKETQYF. The rearrangement links TRBV28 to TRBJ2-5; no firm D call. V was clipped by 10 bases and J by 3 bases, with 18 bases between them. Per the germline V gene, CDR1 is MDHEN and CDR2 is SYDVKM. The CDR3 sequence is 14 residues long.

This clonotype was counted between two and nine times. The chain recombines TRBV12-5 with TRBJ2-2; D unresolved. The CDR3 sequence is 17 residues long. Germline V gives CDR1 LGHNT, CDR2 FRNRAP. Trimming removed 0 bases at V and 5 bases at J, with 16 bases between. The CDR3 loop reads CASGLVQGGRKTGELFF. Here the CDR3 DNA reads TGTGCTAGTGGTTTGGTACAAGGCGGACGAAAGACCGGGGAGCTGTTTTTT.

CDR3 nucleotides: TGTGCCAGCTCAGAAATTAACACAGATACGCAGTATTTT. It encodes CASSEINTDTQYF. The chain links TRBV18 to TRBJ2-3, with D unresolved. The CDR3 has 13 amino acids. Trimming pared 5 bases from V and 2 bases from J, leaving 8 bases between. Germline CDR1 and CDR2: KGHSH and LQKENI.

The CDR3, as DNA: TGTGCCACCAGTGACCAGAGGACCGCCGGGACCCAGTACTTC. This gives the protein CATSDQRTAGTQYF. The V and J genes are TRBV24-1 and TRBJ2-5; D is unresolved. The CDR3 has 14 amino acids. Deletions cut 4 bases from V and 7 bases from J, with 15 bases between. Germline-derived CDR1 and CDR2 are KGHDR and SFDVKD.

This chain joins TRBV30 and TRBJ1-5; 9 bases are shared with TRBD1. V was clipped by 0 bases and J by 6 bases; unmatched bases: 9. Germline-derived CDR1 and CDR2 are GTSNPN and SVGIG (reference sequence). The CDR3 totals 16 residues. The CDR3 DNA reads as TGTGCCTGGAGTGTCCTGGGACAGGGTAGTACTCAGCCCCAGCATTTT. Translating it yields CAWSVLGQGSTQPQHF.

The V gene is TRBV7-2, the J gene TRBJ2-1, with 9 bases matching TRBD2. After removal of 3 bases from V and 4 bases from J, the junction contained 10 bases not matched to a gene. The CDR3 consists of 17 residues. Germline-derived CDR1 and CDR2 are SGHTA and FQGNSA. CDR3 DNA sequence: TGTGCCAGCAGCTTGAAAATGGCGGGAGGGCCGTACAATGAGCAGTTCTTC. It translates to CASSLKMAGGPYNEQFF.

Written as DNA, the CDR3 is TGTGCCAGCAGTTACTCACGGGGGGCCTATCAGCCCCAGCATTTT. Its translation: CASSYSRGAYQPQHF. The chain couples TRBV6-6 to TRBJ1-5; D possibly corresponds to TRBD1 (6 bases). Germline V lookup: CDR1 MNHNY, CDR2 SVGAGI (reference sequence). Between the trimmed V and J ends, which lost 0 bases and 5 bases, there was a span of 11 bases. The CDR3 sequence is 15 residues long.

V gene TRBV20-1 combines with J gene TRBJ2-5; D ambiguous. Germline values: CDR1 DFQATT, CDR2 SNEGSKA (reference sequence). The CDR3 covers 13 residues. V shed 3 bases and J shed 2 bases, with 10 bases lying between them. The CDR3 DNA reads TGCAGTGCTAGTTCGAACTTACAAGAGACCCAGTACTTC. It is translated as CSASSNLQETQYF.

This clonotype was picked up a small number of times. CDR3 in DNA: TGTGCCTGGAGTTCAGGGGGCAGAAGGAATCAGCCCCAGCATTTT. Its protein is CAWSSGGRRNQPQHF. This chain connects TRBV30 to TRBJ1-5, with 8 bases matching TRBD1. CDR3 length: 15 amino acids. The germline V gene has CDR1 GTSNPN and CDR2 SVGIG (reference sequence). Germline trimming cut 2 bases from V and 4 bases from J; bases unmatched to any gene: 7.

This clonotype was seen a handful of times. The genes are TRBV6-2 or TRBV6-3 and TRBJ2-2; D ambiguous. V gave up 0 bases and J gave up 8 bases, with 16 bases separating them. The CDR3 consists of 16 residues. The germline V gene has CDR1 MNHEY and CDR2 SVGEGT. CDR3 amino acids: CASSYSAQHPGGELFF. In DNA, the CDR3 is TGTGCCAGCAGTTACTCTGCGCAGCACCCCGGGGGGGAGCTGTTTTTT.

This clonotype was observed many times. The rearrangement links TRBV6-8 to TRBJ2-1; no clear D gene. The length of the CDR3 is 15 residues. Germline lookup yields CDR1 MNHGY and CDR2 SAAAGT. Trimming cost V 5 bases and J 5 bases, with 16 bases left between them. This CDR3 is CASSPGPVPHNEQFF. CDR3 sequence (DNA): TGTGCCAGCAGTCCCGGCCCCGTCCCCCACAATGAGCAGTTCTTC.

This clonotype was counted only a few times. The rearrangement uses TRBV7-8 and TRBJ2-1, with D hard to call. The CDR3 is made up of 15 amino acids. Trimming removed 1 base at V and 4 bases at J, with 11 bases between. The germline V gene has CDR1 SGHVS and CDR2 FQNEAQ. This CDR3 is CASSLEGTTYNEQFF. Written as DNA, the CDR3 is TGTGCCAGCAGCTTAGAAGGTACAACGTACAATGAGCAGTTCTTC. The variable domain in full, with the rest retrieved from reference TRBV7-8 and TRBJ2-1, is GAGVSQSPRYKVAKRGQDVALRCDPISGHVSLFWYQQALGQGPEFLTYFQNEAQLDKSGLPSDRFFAERPEGSVSTLKIQRTQQEDSAVYLCASSLEGTTYNEQFFGPGTRLTVL.

This chain uses TRBV28 with TRBJ1-5, with 7 nucleotides matching TRBD1. Looked up from germline, CDR1 is MDHEN and CDR2 is SYDVKM. Losses at the gene ends were 4 bases for V and 3 bases for J; bases not matched to a gene: 3. CDR3 length: 14 residues. CDR3 nucleotides: TGTGCCAGCAGTTCAGGGACAGTCAATCAGCCCCAGCATTTT. Amino acids: CASSSGTVNQPQHF. Full variable domain (rest looked up from reference TRBV28 and TRBJ1-5): DVKVTQSSRYLVKRTGEKVFLECVQDMDHENMFWYRQDPGLGLRLIYFSYDVKMKEKGDIPEGYSVSREKKERFSLILESASTNQTSMYLCASSSGTVNQPQHFGDGTRLSIL.

This clonotype came up many times. The V gene is TRBV5-6, the J gene TRBJ2-1; D tentatively reads TRBD1 or TRBD2 (5 bases each). In germline, CDR1 is SGHDT, CDR2 YYEEEE. CDR3 length: 13 amino acids. Between the trimmed V and J ends, which lost 4 bases and 8 bases, there was a span of 13 bases. The CDR3 spells CASSPPMGDEQFF. As DNA, the CDR3 is TGTGCCAGCAGCCCGCCTATGGGGGATGAGCAGTTCTTC.

This clonotype has a count of ten or more. This chain links TRBV27 with TRBJ2-3; 7 bases map to TRBD2. The CDR3 covers 15 residues. Losses at the gene ends were 4 bases for V and 5 bases for J; bases not matched to a gene: 9. Germline V lookup: CDR1 MNHEY, CDR2 SMNVEV (reference sequence). For the CDR3, the DNA is TGTGCCAGCAGTTCCTGGGCCCGGGGGGTAGATACGCAGTATTTT. Its protein product is CASSSWARGVDTQYF.

This clonotype was counted only a few times. This chain joins TRBV12-2 and TRBJ2-5; the table gives TRBD1 as D, unverified against the DNA. TRBV12-2 is marked as a pseudogene. This CDR3 is 17 amino acids long. CDR3 region: CASRLVDLTGKIETQYF. The CDR3 nucleotides are TGTGCAAGTCGCTTAGTGGATTTGACAGGGAAAATCGAGACCCAGTACTTC.

This clonotype appeared a few times. This rearrangement joins TRBV7-9 to TRBJ2-1; TRBD2 is a possible D gene (6 bases). The germline V gene encodes CDR1 SEHNR and CDR2 FQNEAQ (reference sequence). V dropped 6 bases and J dropped 6 bases, with 12 bases sitting between them. This CDR3 region has 13 residues. This chain's CDR3 is CASSPVGGNEQFF. The DNA of the CDR3 is TGTGCCAGCAGTCCGGTCGGGGGCAATGAGCAGTTCTTC.

J is TRBJ2-2 and V is TRBV11-1; tentative D call: TRBD1 (7 bases). The germline gives CDR1 SGHAT, CDR2 FQDESV (reference sequence). CDR3 length: 17 residues. Trimming left V 4 bases short and J 5 bases short, with 20 bases between. CDR3 residues: CASSSTGAAGYTGELFF. CDR3 bases: TGTGCCAGCAGCTCAACAGGGGCCGCGGGGTATACCGGGGAGCTGTTTTTT.

The rearrangement links TRBV27 to TRBJ1-4, with TRBD1 matching over 8 bases. Trimming cost V 4 bases and J 0 bases; bases outside gene matches: 7. The CDR3 extends over 17 amino acids. The germline CDR1 and CDR2 sequences are MNHEY and SMNVEV (reference sequence). DNA of the CDR3: TGTGCCAGCAGTTCCCGAACAGGGGGTACAACTAATGAAAAACTGTTTTTT. Translation gives CASSSRTGGTTNEKLFF.

At least ten counts were recorded for this clonotype. The V gene is TRBV7-2, the J gene TRBJ1-3, with 7 bases fitting TRBD1. V trimming: 4 bases; J trimming: 2 bases; junction bases outside the gene matches: 8. The germline V gene encodes CDR1 SGHTA and CDR2 FQGNSA. This CDR3 contains 16 residues. Here the CDR3 reads CASSYEFDRAGNTIYF. CDR3 bases: TGTGCCAGCAGCTACGAATTCGACAGGGCTGGAAACACCATATATTTT.

This clonotype has ten or more counts. The rearrangement joins TRBV7-6 to TRBJ2-1, with 12 bases matching TRBD2. This CDR3 is built from 18 residues. CDR1 SGHVS and CDR2 FNYEAQ come from the germline V gene. The J segment lost 2 bases and the V segment lost 4 bases, leaving 9 bases of the junction unmatched. The CDR3 region is CASSSSTSGGQTYNEQFF. Written as DNA, the CDR3 is TGTGCCAGCAGCTCTTCGACTAGCGGGGGTCAGACCTACAATGAGCAGTTCTTC.

The rearrangement uses TRBV6-1 and TRBJ1-5; D is uncertain. This CDR3 is 14 amino acids long. V gave up 1 base and J gave up 5 bases, with 9 bases separating them. The germline CDR1 and CDR2 sequences are MNHNS and SASEGT. As DNA, the CDR3 is TGTGCCAGCAGTGAAGGGCCAGATCATCAGCCCCAGCATTTT. Protein: CASSEGPDHQPQHF.

J is TRBJ2-3 and V is TRBV11-2; no definite D call. This CDR3 region has 13 residues. Germline V CDR1 and CDR2: SGHAT, FQNNGV. With 4 bases removed from V and 6 bases from J, the gap between germline ends came to 11 bases. The CDR3 reads CASSSHSEDTQYF. The CDR3 DNA follows: TGTGCCAGCAGCTCCCACTCTGAGGATACGCAGTATTTT. Variable domain in full (rest from reference TRBV11-2 and TRBJ2-3): EAGVAQSPRYKIIEKRQSVAFWCNPISGHATLYWYQQILGQGPKLLIQFQNNGVVDDSQLPKDRFSAERLKGVDSTLKIQPAKLEDSAVYLCASSSHSEDTQYFGPGTRLTVL.

The rearrangement uses TRBV29-1 and TRBJ1-2; D remains unclear. The CDR3 is 11 residues long. Trimming left V 4 bases short and J 3 bases short, with 6 bases between. Germline V gives CDR1 SQVTM, CDR2 ANQGSEA. The DNA of the CDR3 is TGCAGCGTTGGGGGTGACTATGGCTACACCTTC. Its protein is CSVGGDYGYTF.